This T cell receptor (beta chain) was sequenced during a study of T cells in pancreatic ductal adenocarcinoma. Study-wide results and caveats: Unique clonotypes were around 8-fold more numerous in blood than in tumor. The resected pancreatic cancer cohort was biased toward the minority with early-stage disease. Tumor-versus-blood clonality comparisons may be biased toward lower tumor diversity.

Method: immunoSEQ multiplex PCR; TCRdb's copy keeps in-frame clones and lacks some. This table holds more than 85,000 clones, nearly 95% found once. Of note for this clone: Its specificity is not known.

Germline V gene sequence: CDR1 MDHEN, CDR2 SYDVKM. The CDR3 loop spans 17 amino acids. V was clipped by 5 bases and J by 1 base; unmatched bases: 11. Surgery without prior neoadjuvant therapy was the treatment of the selected pancreatic ductal adenocarcinoma patients. The receptor comes from a human donor with pancreatic ductal adenocarcinoma. J is TRBJ2-5 and V is TRBV28; TRBD2 agrees at 9 bases. The sequenced sample consisted of PBMCs. The CDR3 spells CASSGMSGGRAQETQYF. The CDR3 DNA reads as TGTGCCAGCAGTGGGATGTCGGGCGGGAGGGCCCAAGAGACCCAGTACTTC.